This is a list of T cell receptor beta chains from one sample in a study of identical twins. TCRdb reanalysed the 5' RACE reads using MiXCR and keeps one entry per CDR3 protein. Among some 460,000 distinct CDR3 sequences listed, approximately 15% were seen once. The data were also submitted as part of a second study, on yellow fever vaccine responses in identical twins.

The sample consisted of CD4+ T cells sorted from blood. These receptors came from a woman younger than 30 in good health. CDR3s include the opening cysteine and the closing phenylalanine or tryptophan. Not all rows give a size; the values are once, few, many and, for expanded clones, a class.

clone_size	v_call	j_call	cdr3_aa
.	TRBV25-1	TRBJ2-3	CASTGKRSTDTQYF
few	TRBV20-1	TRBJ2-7	CSAPAGLSYEQYF
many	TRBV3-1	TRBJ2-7	CASSPRSLYEQYF
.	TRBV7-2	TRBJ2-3	CASSAAASRTDTQYF
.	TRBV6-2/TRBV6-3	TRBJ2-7	CASRSAGRDHEQYF
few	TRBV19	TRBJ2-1	CASSIKRGGLYNEQFF
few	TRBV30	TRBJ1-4	CAWSPRANEKLFF
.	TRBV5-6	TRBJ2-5	CASSLGTGLGETQYF
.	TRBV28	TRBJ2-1	CASSLGRGVFF
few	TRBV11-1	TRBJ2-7	CASSPFGTSGRVAYEQYF
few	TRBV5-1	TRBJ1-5	CASSPEPRWTDSNQPQHF
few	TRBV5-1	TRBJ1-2	CASSRTGVNGYTF
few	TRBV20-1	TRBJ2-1	CSVQLAGLNEQFF
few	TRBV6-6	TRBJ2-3	CASSDPGIDTQYF
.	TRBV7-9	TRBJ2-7	CASSLRGLATGREQYF
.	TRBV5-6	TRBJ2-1	CASRSPTGTNEQFF
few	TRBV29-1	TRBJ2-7	CSVVEGGKIYEQYF
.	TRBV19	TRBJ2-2	CASRVGGESGELFF
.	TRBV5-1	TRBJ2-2	CASSLTAANTGELFF
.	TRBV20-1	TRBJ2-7	CSARPPGTGTYEQYF
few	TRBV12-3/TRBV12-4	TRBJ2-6	CASSFASTGHSGANVLTF
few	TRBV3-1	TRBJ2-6	CASRFSASGANVLTF
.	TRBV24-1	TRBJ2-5	CATSDSSGLAGTETQYF
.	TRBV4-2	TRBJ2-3	CASSEAGTSNTDTQYF
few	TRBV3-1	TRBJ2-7	CASSQGRGDRETYEQYF
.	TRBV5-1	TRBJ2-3	CASSWSSTSVTDTQYF
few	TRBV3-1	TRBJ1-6	CASSPWTGSASYNSPLHF
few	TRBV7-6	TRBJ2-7	CASSLVDSFAYEQYF
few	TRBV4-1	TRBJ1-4	CASSQGTGTGREKLFF
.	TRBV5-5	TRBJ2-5	CASSPRQGGYQETQYF
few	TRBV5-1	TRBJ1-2	CASSSSGGGYTF
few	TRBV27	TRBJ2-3	CASSPRHQATDTQYF
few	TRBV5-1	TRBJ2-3	CASGIGAKTDTQYF
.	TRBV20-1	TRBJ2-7	CSATSGTGLYEQYF
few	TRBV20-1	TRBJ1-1	CSADRDATMNTEAFF
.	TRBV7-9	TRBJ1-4	CASSLYLTDKLFF
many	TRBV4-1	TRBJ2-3	CASSALAGGTDTQYF
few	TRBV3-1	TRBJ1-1	CASSQGGGVANAFF
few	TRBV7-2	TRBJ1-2	CASSLKEPYGYTF
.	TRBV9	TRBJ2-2	CASSVAGSPGELFF
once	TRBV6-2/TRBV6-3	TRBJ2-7	CASRERGEPSYEQYF
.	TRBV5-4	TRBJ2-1	CASSPGTSEQFF
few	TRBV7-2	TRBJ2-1	CASISRWANEQFF
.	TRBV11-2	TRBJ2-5	CASSPTGGGKTQYF
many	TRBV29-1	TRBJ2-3	CSVPRDKADTQYF
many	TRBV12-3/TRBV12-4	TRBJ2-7	CASSLKGSPSYEQYF
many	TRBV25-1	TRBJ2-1	CASSDRTSGRNEQFF
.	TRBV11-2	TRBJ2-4	CASSPSRAGSIQYF
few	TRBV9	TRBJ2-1	CASSGGLAPYNEQFF
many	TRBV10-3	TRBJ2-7	CAISESSTSTAGEQYF
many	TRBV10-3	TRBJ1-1	CAIGQGNTEAFF
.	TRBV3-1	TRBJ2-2	CASRPSRVGELFF
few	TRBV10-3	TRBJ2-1	CAIKGGQGTWDEQFF
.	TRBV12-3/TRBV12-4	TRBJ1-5	CASSAGRGNQPQHF
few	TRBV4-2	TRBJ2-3	CASSQEDSGRAADTQYF